Included here is one T cell receptor beta chain sequence, with context. As yet, its antigen is unknown. This specimen comes from a study of identifying expanded T cells in peripheral blood. During the collection period, no donor immune events like infections were recorded. From germline, CDR1 is MNHNS and CDR2 SASEGT. With 3 bases removed from V and 4 bases from J, the gap between germline ends came to 12 bases. This CDR3 spans 14 amino acids. Study outcomes and limitations: Over around two and four weeks, about 15 and 19 clones changed, versus 1.2 between replicates.

TCRdb keeps only in-frame clones here, not all; method: immunoSEQ multiplex PCR. This table has over 65,000 clones, approximately 90% appearing once. Material for sequencing was blood. This receptor was identified in a person between 18 and 75 years old in good health. The V call is TRBV6-1, the J call TRBJ1-2, with a tentative D call TRBD1 (5 bases). The CDR3 loop is CASSDPQGIYGYTF. Written as DNA, the CDR3 is TGTGCCAGCAGTGACCCTCAGGGAATCTATGGCTACACCTTC.